The 23 T cell receptor beta chains given below trace back to one sample, sequenced in a study of technical replicates of blood from a few donors. The protocol was immunoSEQ multiplex PCR, while the TCRdb copy is restricted to in-frame clones and leaves out a portion. Found here are some 77,000 clones, 85% to 95% of them singletons; the top ten hold about 0.36%. The sequenced sample was T cells isolated from PBMCs. The receptors originated from a human donor in good health.

The CDR3: CAWSVQGQETQYF. CDR3 DNA: TGTGCCTGGAGTGTACAGGGGCAAGAGACCCAGTACTTC. This rearrangement joins TRBV30 to TRBJ2-5; TRBD1 matches at 7 bases. The V segment lost 0 bases and the J segment 2 bases; nucleotides outside the gene matches: 0. Germline-derived CDR1 and CDR2 are GTSNPN and SVGIG (reference sequence). This CDR3 region has 13 residues. Full variable domain (remainder filled in from reference TRBV30 and TRBJ2-5): SQTIHQWPATLVQPVGSPLSLECTVEGTSNPNLYWYRQAAGRGLQLLFYSVGIGQISSEVPQNLSASRPQDRQFILSSKKLLLSDSGFYLCAWSVQGQETQYFGPGTRLLVL.

The rearrangement links TRBV28 to TRBJ2-3, with 7 bases matching TRBD2. The germline V gene encodes CDR1 MDHEN and CDR2 SYDVKM. Germline trimming cut 3 bases from V and 3 bases from J; bases unmatched to any gene: 6. The CDR3 length is 15 residues. CDR3 coding DNA: TGTGCCAGCAGTTTGTGGCGGGAGAGGACAGATACGCAGTATTTT. This codes for CASSLWRERTDTQYF.

The CDR3 DNA reads TGCGCCAGCAGCCAAGTCCTTCTGACAGGGGGAGAGACCCAGTACTTC. As protein: CASSQVLLTGGETQYF. The chain has TRBV4-1 and TRBJ2-5; 9 nucleotides agree with TRBD1. V was clipped by 1 base and J by 4 bases; unmatched bases: 7. This CDR3 has 16 amino acids. CDR1 MGHRA and CDR2 YSYEKL come from the germline V gene.

J is TRBJ1-4 and V is TRBV19; D possibly corresponds to TRBD1 (5 bases). CDR1 is LNHDA, CDR2 SQIVND, per germline (reference sequence). The CDR3 runs to 18 residues. The V end was cut by 6 bases, the J end by 0 bases, with 20 bases between. For the CDR3, the DNA is TGTGCCAGTAGCGTCCCGGGACTCCCGATTGCAACTAATGAAAAACTGTTTTTT. Translated, it gives CASSVPGLPIATNEKLFF.

The genes are TRBV9 and TRBJ2-3; no firm D call. CDR1 and CDR2 from the germline V gene are SGDLS and YYNGEE. V lost 0 bases and J lost 2, with 7 bases in between. This CDR3 comprises 14 residues. The CDR3 sequence is CASSVAGYTDTQYF. DNA of the CDR3: TGTGCCAGCAGCGTAGCGGGTTACACAGATACGCAGTATTTT.

The chain's CDR3 is CASSPRSSGVYSNQPQHF. Written as DNA, the CDR3 is TGTGCCAGCTCACCACGATCGTCAGGCGTATATAGCAATCAGCCCCAGCATTTT. The chain is built from TRBV18 and TRBJ1-5; D is undetermined. Germline V CDR1 and CDR2: KGHSH, LQKENI. The V end was cut by 1 base, the J end by 0 bases, with 16 bases between. The CDR3 has 18 residues.

V gene TRBV25-1 combines with J gene TRBJ2-2, with unresolved D. Germline V gene lookup returns CDR1 MGHDK and CDR2 SYGVNS. This CDR3 has 16 residues. V shed 4 bases and J shed 2 bases, with 14 bases lying between them. The CDR3 DNA reads as TGTGCCAGCAGTGCAGGATATTTTAAAAACACCGGGGAGCTGTTTTTT. Translating it yields CASSAGYFKNTGELFF.

The DNA for the CDR3 is TGTGCCAGCAGCTTAAGGGCTAGCGGGGCCTACAATGAGCAGTTCTTC. Translating gives CASSLRASGAYNEQFF. V is TRBV7-3 and J is TRBJ2-1, with 9 positions matching TRBD2. The germline CDR1 and CDR2 sequences are SGHTA and FQGTGA. Trimming cost V 1 base and J 2 bases; bases outside gene matches: 3. The length of the CDR3 is 16 residues.

The chain recombines TRBV5-1 with TRBJ2-7, with D hard to call. The CDR3 contains 12 residues. Deletions cut 7 bases from V and 5 bases from J, with 13 bases between. CDR1 and CDR2 (germline): SGHRS, YFSETQ. CDR3 in amino acids: CASASRHHEQYF. The CDR3 DNA follows: TGCGCCAGCGCCTCTCGACACCACGAGCAGTACTTC.

The chain uses TRBV11-2 and TRBJ2-1; 10 positions agree with TRBD2. Trimming removed 1 base from V and 14 bases from J; junction bases left unmatched: 11. Germline assignment: CDR1 SGHAT and CDR2 FQNNGV. The CDR3 spans 15 residues. The chain's CDR3 is CASSLVSSGGPIKFF. The DNA for the CDR3 is TGTGCCAGCAGCTTAGTGTCTAGCGGGGGCCCCATCAAGTTCTTC.

The genes are TRBV5-1 and TRBJ2-3, with 9 bases that match TRBD1. After removal of 0 bases from V and 3 bases from J, the junction contained 2 bases not matched to a gene. The CDR3 length is 15 residues. CDR1 and CDR2 from the germline V gene are SGHRS and YFSETQ. The CDR3 region is CASSLETGGTDTQYF. The DNA of the CDR3 is TGCGCCAGCAGCTTGGAGACAGGGGGTACAGATACGCAGTATTTT.

The chain carries TRBV11-3 and TRBJ2-1; TRBD1 matches at 8 bases. Germline trimming cut 0 bases from V and 6 bases from J; bases unmatched to any gene: 10. This CDR3 region has 17 residues. The germline gives CDR1 SGHNT, CDR2 YENEEA. Here the CDR3 DNA reads TGTGCCAGCAGCTTAGAGGGGAGGACAGGGATGATCAATGAGCAGTTCTTC. Its translation is CASSLEGRTGMINEQFF.

This chain connects TRBV6-5 to TRBJ2-4, with 8 positions matching TRBD2. The CDR3 loop spans 16 amino acids. V dropped 4 bases and J dropped 0; count of bases not matched to a gene: 5. Germline V gene lookup returns CDR1 MNHEY and CDR2 SVGAGI. The CDR3 loop reads CASSSIAGLAKNIQYF. The CDR3 DNA sequence: TGTGCCAGCAGTTCTATAGCGGGACTAGCCAAAAACATTCAGTACTTC.

The chain is built from TRBV10-3 and TRBJ2-1, with 14 nucleotides matching TRBD2. V was clipped by 6 bases and J by 8 bases; unmatched bases: 9. Germline V gene data show CDR1 as ENHRY and CDR2 as SYGVKD. The CDR3 consists of 16 residues. Written as DNA, the CDR3 is TGTGCCATCAGGAAGGGTCCGGGACTAGCGGGAGATGAGCAGTTCTTC. It yields the protein CAIRKGPGLAGDEQFF.

The V call is TRBV10-3, the J call TRBJ2-1, with 10 bases that match TRBD2. Germline V gene sequence: CDR1 ENHRY, CDR2 SYGVKD. The CDR3 has 17 amino acids. V gave up 3 bases and J gave up 4 bases; unmatched junction bases: 9. CDR3 DNA sequence: TGTGCCATCAGTGAACTAGGAAAACTAGCGGGATACAATGAGCAGTTCTTC. It translates to CAISELGKLAGYNEQFF.

As DNA, the CDR3 is TGCGCCAGCAGCCAAGAGGGCTTGTGGTTAAGTGGGAGCGGGGAGCTGTTTTTT. Translated, it gives CASSQEGLWLSGSGELFF. V gene TRBV4-1 combines with J gene TRBJ2-2; maybe TRBD2 (5 bases). CDR3 length: 18 residues. V was pared by 0 bases and J by 7 bases, with 21 bases between. Germline V gives CDR1 MGHRA, CDR2 YSYEKL.

As to this clone: The identical CDR3 is also encoded by other nucleotide sequences in the sample. The chain joins TRBV28 to TRBJ1-2, with a tentative D call TRBD1 (5 bases). Germline V lookup: CDR1 MDHEN, CDR2 SYDVKM. This CDR3 comprises 13 residues. The V gene lost 2 bases and the J gene lost 8 bases, with 12 bases spanning the gap. This CDR3 is CASSLGGEKGYTF. The DNA for the CDR3 is TGTGCCAGCAGTTTAGGAGGGGAGAAAGGCTACACCTTC.

The rearrangement joins TRBV7-6 to TRBJ2-3, with D possibly matching TRBD2 (6 bases). The CDR3 totals 16 residues. The germline gives CDR1 SGHVS, CDR2 FNYEAQ. V was pared by 1 base and J by 3 bases, with 14 bases between. This CDR3 is CASSLGGGTGTDTQYF. In DNA form, the CDR3 reads TGTGCCAGCAGCTTAGGTGGCGGGACGGGTACAGATACGCAGTATTTT. The complete variable domain, with remaining parts taken from reference TRBV7-6 and TRBJ2-3, reads GAGVSQSPRYKVTKRGQDVALRCDPISGHVSLYWYRQALGQGPEFLTYFNYEAQQDKSGLPNDRFSAERPEGSISTLTIQRTEQRDSAMYRCASSLGGGTGTDTQYFGPGTRLTVL.

The chain joins TRBV29-1 to TRBJ2-5, with 7 bases identical to TRBD2. Germline CDR1 reads SQVTM; CDR2 reads ANQGSEA. The CDR3 has 10 amino acids. In nucleotides, the CDR3 is TGCAGTGGGGGGGAAGAGACCCAGTACTTC. This translates into CSGGEETQYF.

This chain uses TRBV27 with TRBJ2-7; 12 bases are shared with TRBD2. This CDR3 spans 13 amino acids. CDR1 MNHEY and CDR2 SMNVEV come from the germline V gene (reference sequence). After removal of 6 bases from V and 6 bases from J, the junction contained 3 bases not matched to a gene. CDR3 region: CASRTSGSTEQYF. The CDR3 DNA reads as TGTGCCAGCAGGACTAGCGGGAGTACCGAGCAGTACTTC.

The V call is TRBV2, the J call TRBJ2-7; a possible D gene is TRBD2 (5 bases). Germline lookup yields CDR1 SNHLY and CDR2 FYNNEI. Between the trimmed V and J ends, which lost 11 bases and 2 bases, there was a span of 16 bases. The CDR3 sequence is 13 residues long. The CDR3 region has the DNA TGTGCCTCGAAAAGCGGCGGAGCCTACGAGCAGTACTTC. Its protein product is CASKSGGAYEQYF.

The J gene is TRBJ1-6, the V gene TRBV14; 7 bases are a match to TRBD1. The length of the CDR3 is 14 residues. V shed 1 base, J shed 7 bases, and the junction held 1 base outside the gene matches. The V gene's germline CDR1 is SGHDN and CDR2 FVKESK. CDR3 nucleotide sequence: TGTGCCAGCAGCCAAGTCAGGGGGAATTCACCCCTCCACTTT. It codes for CASSQVRGNSPLHF. The full variable domain, in which reference TRBV14 and TRBJ1-6 provide the parts outside the CDR3, is EAGVTQFPSHSVIEKGQTVTLRCDPISGHDNLYWYRRVMGKEIKFLLHFVKESKQDESGMPNNRFLAERTGGTYSTLKVQPAELEDSGVYFCASSQVRGNSPLHFGNGTRLTVT.

This chain joins TRBV5-4 and TRBJ1-2, with D possibly TRBD1 on 6 matching bases. This CDR3 spans 12 amino acids. Germline V gives CDR1 SGHNT, CDR2 YYREEE (reference sequence). Trimming removed 2 bases at V and 6 bases at J, with 8 bases between. CDR3 residues: CASSLGQNGYTF. In DNA, the CDR3 is TGTGCCAGCAGCTTAGGACAGAATGGCTACACCTTC.